This is a list of T cell receptor beta chains from one sample in a study of blood T cells in healthy people across ages. Each CDR3 protein is one row after TCRdb ran MiXCR on the 5' RACE reads. The top ten clones hold around a third of a sample with about 680,000 distinct CDR3 sequences, 45% to 50% of them seen once. The sample was blood. The receptors were sampled from a woman aged 60 to 75 in good health. The CDR3 runs from the conserved cysteine through the conserved F or W. Each record gives: CDR3 length, D gene, J gene, V gene, clone size, CDR3 protein, CDR3 DNA. D genes are given only for firm matches. Some rows mark clone size as missing; the rest say once, few, many or name a class of expanded clone.

>15|TRBD2|TRBJ2-5|TRBV20-1|NA
CSARQLEREEEAQYF
TGCAGTGCTAGACAACTAGAGCGGGAGGAAGAGGCCCAGTACTTC
>19|TRBD1|TRBJ2-1|TRBV20-1|NA
CSARGSFIDGTGGVDEQFF
TGCAGTGCTAGAGGTTCTTTTATCGACGGGACAGGGGGCGTAGATGAGCAGTTCTTC
>14|TRBD1|TRBJ2-5|TRBV27|NA
CASSLQGANNEQYF
TGTGCCAGCAGTTTACAGGGGGCAAACAATGAGCAGTACTTC
>11|NA|TRBJ2-7|TRBV6-2/TRBV6-3|many
CASSYRNEQYF
TGTGCCAGCAGTTATAGGAACGAGCAGTACTTC
>17|NA|TRBJ2-1|TRBV20-1|NA
CSARDITTAPSYNEQFF
TGCAGTGCTAGAGATATCACGACAGCCCCCTCCTACAATGAGCAGTTCTTC
>16|TRBD2|TRBJ2-3|TRBV20-1|NA
CSARSRTSASTDTQYF
TGCAGTGCTAGATCCAGGACTAGCGCGAGCACAGATACGCAGTATTTT
>13|NA|TRBJ2-1|TRBV20-1|NA
CSASGATYNEQFF
TGCAGTGCTAGCGGGGCGACCTACAATGAGCAGTTCTTC
>15|NA|TRBJ1-6|TRBV25-1|few
CASSESTGWNSPLHF
TGTGCCAGCAGTGAATCGACAGGTTGGAATTCACCCCTCCACTTT
>12|NA|TRBJ2-7|TRBV28|many
CASRLNSYEQYF
TGTGCCAGCAGATTAAACTCTTACGAGCAGTACTTC
>14|NA|TRBJ2-1|TRBV2|NA
CASSDRVSYNEQFF
TGTGCCAGCAGTGACAGGGTCTCCTACAATGAGCAGTTCTTC
>12|NA|TRBJ2-7|TRBV7-2|many
CASSRLTYEQYF
TGTGCCAGCAGCAGACTGACCTACGAGCAGTACTTC
>15|TRBD1|TRBJ2-7|TRBV7-6|few
CASSTGTGAFYEQYF
TGTGCCAGCAGCACCGGGACAGGGGCTTTCTACGAGCAGTACTTC
>15|TRBD1|TRBJ2-5|TRBV7-9|NA
CASSLGRTGMETQYF
TGTGCCAGCAGCTTAGGGCGGACAGGGATGGAGACCCAGTACTTC
>14|NA|TRBJ2-7|TRBV20-1|few
CSASQGGISYEQYF
TGCAGTGCTAGCCAGGGGGGGATTTCCTACGAGCAGTACTTC
>13|NA|TRBJ2-7|TRBV20-1|NA
CSARDHTRGIQYF
TGCAGTGCTAGAGATCATACGAGAGGCATCCAGTACTTC
>13|NA|TRBJ1-6|TRBV28|few
CASSWIRESPLHF
TGTGCCAGCAGTTGGATCAGGGAATCACCCCTCCACTTT
>15|NA|TRBJ2-7|TRBV3-1|NA
CASSQEGGRSYEQYF
TGTGCCAGCAGCCAAGAAGGAGGCAGATCTTACGAGCAGTACTTC
>17|NA|TRBJ2-1|TRBV4-2|NA
CASSQVSGTGSYNEQFF
TGTGCCAGCAGCCAAGTGTCAGGGACTGGGAGCTACAATGAGCAGTTCTTC
>13|TRBD1|TRBJ2-4|TRBV2|NA
CASSQTGANIQYF
TGTGCCAGCAGTCAAACAGGGGCGAACATTCAGTACTTC
>15|NA|TRBJ1-1|TRBV5-5|NA
CASSSPRTATTEAFF
TGTGCCAGCAGCTCACCGAGGACCGCGACCACTGAAGCTTTCTTT
>15|NA|TRBJ1-5|TRBV18|NA
CASSPLAGEDQPQHF
TGTGCCAGCTCACCGTTGGCAGGGGAGGACCAGCCCCAGCATTTT
>13|NA|TRBJ1-2|TRBV6-6|NA
CASREGFNYGYTF
TGTGCCAGCAGAGAGGGTTTTAACTATGGCTACACCTTC
>15|NA|TRBJ2-7|TRBV5-1|NA
CASSLCCRGSYEQYF
TGCGCCAGCAGCTTGTGCTGTCGGGGATCCTACGAGCAGTACTTC
>15|TRBD2|TRBJ2-7|TRBV28|NA
CASSLAGVDYNEQYF
TGTGCCAGCAGCTTAGCGGGAGTTGACTACAATGAGCAGTACTTC
>12|NA|TRBJ2-7|TRBV7-6|NA
CASSPFENEQYF
TGTGCCAGCAGCCCCTTCGAGAACGAGCAGTACTTC
>14|NA|TRBJ1-4|TRBV2|NA
CASTPGGLGEKLFF
TGTGCCAGCACCCCGGGGGGGCTTGGTGAAAAACTGTTTTTT
>15|NA|TRBJ2-1|TRBV28|NA
CASTQGRGLYNEQFF
TGTGCCAGCACCCAGGGTAGGGGCTTATACAATGAGCAGTTCTTC
>15|NA|TRBJ2-2|TRBV5-1|NA
CASSWSPGSAGELFF
TGCGCCAGCAGCTGGAGCCCGGGCTCGGCCGGGGAGCTGTTTTTT
>15|NA|TRBJ2-6|TRBV2|NA
CASSDRRSGANVLTF
TGTGCCAGCAGTGACAGAAGGTCTGGGGCCAACGTCCTGACTTTC
>15|TRBD1|TRBJ2-7|TRBV4-2|NA
CASSQDGQGLLGQYF
TGTGCCAGCAGCCAAGACGGACAGGGGCTCCTGGGGCAGTACTTC
>15|NA|TRBJ2-1|TRBV12-3/TRBV12-4|once
CASSRTQTKNNEQFF
TGTGCCAGCAGTCGCACCCAGACGAAAAACAATGAGCAGTTCTTC
>16|TRBD2|TRBJ2-1|TRBV7-3|few
CASSIRTSGGPVEQFF
TGTGCCAGCAGCATAAGGACTAGCGGGGGGCCAGTTGAGCAGTTCTTC
>15|TRBD1|TRBJ1-4|TRBV5-1|NA
CASSLRTGVNEKLFF
TGCGCCAGCAGCTTGCGAACAGGGGTTAATGAAAAACTGTTTTTT
>11|NA|TRBJ1-2|TRBV29-1|NA
CSVERDHGYTF
TGCAGCGTTGAGCGGGACCATGGCTACACCTTC
>14|NA|TRBJ2-7|TRBV4-3|once
CASSQGLRENEQYF
TGCGCCAGCAGCCAAGGTCTACGGGAAAATGAGCAGTACTTC
>16|TRBD1|TRBJ1-4|TRBV27|NA
CASSAGTAIRGEKLFF
TGTGCCAGCAGCGCCGGGACAGCCATTCGGGGTGAAAAACTGTTTTTT
>11|NA|TRBJ2-1|TRBV20-1|NA
CSARDLAQQFF
TGCAGTGCTAGAGATCTAGCCCAGCAGTTCTTC
>17|NA|TRBJ2-1|TRBV15|NA
CATSRDLADNSYNEQFF
TGTGCCACCAGCAGAGATTTAGCGGATAATTCCTACAATGAGCAGTTCTTC
>14|NA|TRBJ2-3|TRBV29-1|few
CSVERAGSSDTQYF
TGCAGCGTTGAAAGGGCAGGGAGTTCAGATACGCAGTATTTT
>17|NA|TRBJ2-7|TRBV3-1|NA
CASSQDFLGKGSYEQYF
TGTGCCAGCAGCCAAGATTTTCTAGGGAAGGGCTCCTACGAGCAGTACTTC
>15|TRBD2|TRBJ2-1|TRBV24-1|NA
CATSETGTSAGEQFF
TGTGCCACCAGTGAGACCGGGACTAGCGCAGGTGAGCAGTTCTTC
>14|NA|TRBJ2-1|TRBV12-3/TRBV12-4|few
CASRRGHFYNEQFF
TGTGCCAGCAGGAGGGGACATTTCTACAATGAGCAGTTCTTC
>15|NA|TRBJ2-3|TRBV3-1|few
CASSQGPSSTDTQYF
TGTGCCAGCAGCCAAGGTCCCTCTAGCACAGATACGCAGTATTTT
>15|NA|TRBJ1-6|TRBV27|NA
CASSTGFSYNSPPHF
TGTGCCAGCAGTACAGGCTTCTCCTATAATTCACCCCCCCACTTT
>15|TRBD2|TRBJ2-5|TRBV9|NA
CASSVDSGSQETQYF
TGTGCCAGCAGCGTTGATAGCGGGAGTCAGGAGACCCAGTACTTC
>12|TRBD1|TRBJ2-1|TRBV29-1|NA
CSGGTGGNEQFF
TGCAGCGGAGGGACAGGGGGCAATGAGCAGTTCTTC
>14|NA|TRBJ1-6|TRBV5-1|NA
CASSLDGQNSPLHF
TGCGCCAGCAGCTTGGATGGACAAAATTCACCCCTCCACTTT
>15|NA|TRBJ2-6|TRBV10-3|NA
CPISDRGSGANVLTF
TGTCCCATCAGTGATAGGGGCTCTGGGGCCAACGTCCTGACTTTC
>11|NA|TRBJ2-1|TRBV30|NA
CAWSVLDEQFF
TGTGCCTGGAGTGTACTGGATGAGCAGTTCTTC
>13|NA|TRBJ2-7|TRBV5-1|many
CASSPGTYYEQYF
TGCGCCAGCAGCCCGGGGACCTACTACGAGCAGTACTTC